This T cell receptor (beta chain) was profiled in a study of cytomegalovirus exposure and HLA in healthy donors. As for the study in general: In an earlier analysis, 95 million to 140 million unique TCR beta sequences were found from approximately 170 million T cells. Whole-study results and caveats: Common viral pathogens (according to a later analysis) appeared linked to several of the most significant clusters. Solely CMV serostatus was available to characterize immune exposure.

Germline V gives CDR1 MNHEY, CDR2 SVGAGI. The V and J ends lost 4 bases and 3 bases respectively, with 10 bases between them. This CDR3 spans 13 amino acids. With 60 Vbeta and 13 Jbeta primers, the PCR was carried out. TCRdb's table, derived via immunoSEQ multiplex PCR, lists solely in-frame clones and lacks some. The table lists fewer than 250,000 clones, around 79% of them singletons. As regards this clone: Its antigen is still unknown.

The sample was PBMCs. The source is a woman aged 50 to 65 in good health and CMV-seronegative. The genes are TRBV6-5 and TRBJ2-7; D is possibly TRBD1 (6 bases). CDR3 coding DNA: TGTGCCAGCAGTTCGGGGACAATCTACGAGCAGTACTTC. Protein: CASSSGTIYEQYF.